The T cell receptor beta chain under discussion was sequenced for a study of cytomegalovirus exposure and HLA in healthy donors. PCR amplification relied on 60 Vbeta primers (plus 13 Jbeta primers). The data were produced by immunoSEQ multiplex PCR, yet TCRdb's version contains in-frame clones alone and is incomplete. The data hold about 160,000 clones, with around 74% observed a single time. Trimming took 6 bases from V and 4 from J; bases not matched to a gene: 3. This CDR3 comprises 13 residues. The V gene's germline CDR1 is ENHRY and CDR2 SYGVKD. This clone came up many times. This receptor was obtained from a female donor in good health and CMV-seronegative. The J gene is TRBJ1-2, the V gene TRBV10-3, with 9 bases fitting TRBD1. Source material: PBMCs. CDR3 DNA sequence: TGTGCCATCAGGGAGGGACAGGGCTATGGCTACACCTTC. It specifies CAIREGQGYGYTF.